This entry concerns a single T cell receptor beta chain. Its target is not known. These data are taken from a study of T-cell memory formation after mild COVID-19. Study-wide points: Largely, contracting CD4+ clones fell within CM and EM, and contracting CD8+ clones within EMRA.

In TCRdb, the 5' RACE reads were re-called with MiXCR into one record per CDR3 protein. The data contain 400,000 to 500,000 distinct CDR3 sequences, around 18% of them singletons. The clonotype was recovered from an adult woman who had mild COVID-19 (a few samples of this study predate the infection). Cell type and time point are not known. Sequenced material: PBMCs or a T cell subset sorted from them (not recorded which).

The chain's CDR3 is CASIPLGQETQYF. For the CDR3, the DNA is TGTGCCAGCATACCTCTGGGACAAGAGACCCAGTACTTC. The rearrangement joins TRBV6-2 or TRBV6-3 to TRBJ2-5; D gene ambiguous. The CDR3 sequence is 13 residues long. In germline, CDR1 is MNHEY, CDR2 SVGEGT. V gave up 7 bases and J gave up 2 bases, with 11 bases separating them.